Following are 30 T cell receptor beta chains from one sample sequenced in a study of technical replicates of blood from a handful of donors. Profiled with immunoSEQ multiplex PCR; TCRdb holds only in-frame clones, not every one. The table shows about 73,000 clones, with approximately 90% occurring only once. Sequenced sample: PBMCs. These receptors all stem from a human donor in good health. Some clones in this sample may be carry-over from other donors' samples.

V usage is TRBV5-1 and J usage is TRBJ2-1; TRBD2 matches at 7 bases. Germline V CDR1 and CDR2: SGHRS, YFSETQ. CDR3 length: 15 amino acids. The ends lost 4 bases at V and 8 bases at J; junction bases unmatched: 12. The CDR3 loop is CASSKTGTTGDEQFF. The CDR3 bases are TGCGCCAGCAGCAAAACCGGGACTACCGGCGATGAGCAGTTCTTC.

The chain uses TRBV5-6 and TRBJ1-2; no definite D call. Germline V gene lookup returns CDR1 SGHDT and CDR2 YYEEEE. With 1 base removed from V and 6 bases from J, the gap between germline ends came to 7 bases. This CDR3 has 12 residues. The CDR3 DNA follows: TGTGCCAGCAGCTTGTTGGCGGATGGCTACACCTTC. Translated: CASSLLADGYTF.

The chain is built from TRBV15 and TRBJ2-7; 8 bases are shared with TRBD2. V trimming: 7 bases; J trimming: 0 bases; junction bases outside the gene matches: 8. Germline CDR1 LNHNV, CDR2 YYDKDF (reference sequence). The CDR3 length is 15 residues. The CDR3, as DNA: TGTGCCACCACCTCCCGGAGCGGGAGCTCCTACGAGCAGTACTTC. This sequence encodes CATTSRSGSSYEQYF.

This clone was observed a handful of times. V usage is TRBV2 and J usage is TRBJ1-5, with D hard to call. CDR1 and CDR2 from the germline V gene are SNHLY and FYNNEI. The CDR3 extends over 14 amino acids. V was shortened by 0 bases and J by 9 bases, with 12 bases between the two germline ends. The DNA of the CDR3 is TGTGCCAGCAGTGAAGCAGAGGGTTATGGGCCCCAGCATTTT. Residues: CASSEAEGYGPQHF. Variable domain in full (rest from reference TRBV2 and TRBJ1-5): EPEVTQTPSHQVTQMGQEVILRCVPISNHLYFYWYRQILGQKVEFLVSFYNNEISEKSEIFDDQFSVERPDGSNFTLKIRSTKLEDSAMYFCASSEAEGYGPQHFGDGTRLSIL.

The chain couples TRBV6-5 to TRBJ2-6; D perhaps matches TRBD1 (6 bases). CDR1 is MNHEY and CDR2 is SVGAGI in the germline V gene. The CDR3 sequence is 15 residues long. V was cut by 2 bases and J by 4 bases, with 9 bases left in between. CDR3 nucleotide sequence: TGTGCCAGCAGTTACACAGGGTCAGGGGCCAACGTCCTGACTTTC. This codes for CASSYTGSGANVLTF.

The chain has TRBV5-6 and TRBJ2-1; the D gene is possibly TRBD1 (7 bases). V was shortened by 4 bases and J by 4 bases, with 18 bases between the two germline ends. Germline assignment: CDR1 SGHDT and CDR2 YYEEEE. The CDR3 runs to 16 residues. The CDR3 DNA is TGTGCCAGCAGCGAGACAGGGAGCGCGGGATACAATGAGCAGTTCTTC. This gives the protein CASSETGSAGYNEQFF.

CDR3 nucleotides: TGTGCCAGCAGCTCTCGCAGGGACAGGGTCCACTCTGGGGCCAACGTCCTGACTTTC. This gives the protein CASSSRRDRVHSGANVLTF. This rearrangement joins TRBV11-2 to TRBJ2-6; 9 positions agree with TRBD1. Germline V gives CDR1 SGHAT, CDR2 FQNNGV. Trimming at V came to 4 bases and at J to 0 bases, leaving 10 bases not matched to a gene. CDR3 length equals 19 residues.

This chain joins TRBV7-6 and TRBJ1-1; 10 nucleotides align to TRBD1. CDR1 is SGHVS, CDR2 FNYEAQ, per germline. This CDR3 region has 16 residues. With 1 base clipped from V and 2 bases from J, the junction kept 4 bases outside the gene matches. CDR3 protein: CASSLGQGAINTEAFF. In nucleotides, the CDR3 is TGTGCCAGCAGCTTAGGACAGGGGGCTATCAACACTGAAGCTTTCTTT.

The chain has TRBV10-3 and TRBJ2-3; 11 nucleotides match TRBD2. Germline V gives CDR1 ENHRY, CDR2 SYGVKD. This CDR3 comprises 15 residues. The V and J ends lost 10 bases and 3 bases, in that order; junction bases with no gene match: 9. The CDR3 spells CATQKTSGTTDTQYF. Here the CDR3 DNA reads TGTGCCACCCAAAAGACTAGCGGGACTACAGATACGCAGTATTTT.

The CDR3 nucleotides read TGTGCCAGTAGTCAGACAGGGTTTCCTAGCAATCAGCCCCAGCATTTT. The encoded protein is CASSQTGFPSNQPQHF. The V call is TRBV19, the J call TRBJ1-5; 7 bases are a match to TRBD1. CDR1 is LNHDA and CDR2 is SQIVND in the germline V gene (reference sequence). The CDR3 length is 16 residues. The V and J ends lost 5 bases and 0 bases, in that order; junction bases with no gene match: 7.

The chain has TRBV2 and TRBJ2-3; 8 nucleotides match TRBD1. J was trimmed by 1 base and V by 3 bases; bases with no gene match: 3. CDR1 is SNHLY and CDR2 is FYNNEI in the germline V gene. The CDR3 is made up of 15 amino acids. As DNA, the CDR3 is TGTGCCAGCAGTGATGGCAGGGGGCGCACAGATACGCAGTATTTT. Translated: CASSDGRGRTDTQYF.

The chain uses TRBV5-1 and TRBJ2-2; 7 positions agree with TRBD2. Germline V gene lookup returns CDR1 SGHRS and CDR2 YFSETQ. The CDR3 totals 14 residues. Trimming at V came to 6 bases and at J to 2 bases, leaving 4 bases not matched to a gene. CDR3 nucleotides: TGCGCCAGCATAGGACTAGGTAACACCGGGGAGCTGTTTTTT. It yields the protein CASIGLGNTGELFF.

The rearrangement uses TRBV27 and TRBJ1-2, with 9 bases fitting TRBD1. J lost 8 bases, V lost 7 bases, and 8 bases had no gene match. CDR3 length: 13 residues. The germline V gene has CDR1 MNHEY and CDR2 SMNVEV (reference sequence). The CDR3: CASIGDRALGYTF. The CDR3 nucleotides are TGTGCCAGCATCGGGGACAGGGCTTTAGGCTACACCTTC.

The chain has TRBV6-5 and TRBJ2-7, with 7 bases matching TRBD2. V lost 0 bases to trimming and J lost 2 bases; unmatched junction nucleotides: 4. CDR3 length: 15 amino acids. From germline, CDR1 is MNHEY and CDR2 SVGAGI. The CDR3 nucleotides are TGTGCCAGCAGTTACTCCCTGGGAGGGGCCTACGAGCAGTACTTC. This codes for CASSYSLGGAYEQYF.

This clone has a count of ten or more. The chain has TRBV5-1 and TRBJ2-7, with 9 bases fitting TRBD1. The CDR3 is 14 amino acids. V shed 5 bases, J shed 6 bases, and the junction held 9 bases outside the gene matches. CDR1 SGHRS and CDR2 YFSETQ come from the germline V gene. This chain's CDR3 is CASRSGTGSLEQYF. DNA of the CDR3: TGCGCCAGCAGATCCGGGACAGGGTCTCTCGAGCAGTACTTC.

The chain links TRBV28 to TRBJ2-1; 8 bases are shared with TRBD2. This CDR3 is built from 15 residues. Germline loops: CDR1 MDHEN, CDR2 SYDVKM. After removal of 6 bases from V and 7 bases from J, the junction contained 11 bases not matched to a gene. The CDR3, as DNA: TGTGCCAGCAGCAAACCGGGACTAGGGGGGAATGAGCAGTTCTTC. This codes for CASSKPGLGGNEQFF.

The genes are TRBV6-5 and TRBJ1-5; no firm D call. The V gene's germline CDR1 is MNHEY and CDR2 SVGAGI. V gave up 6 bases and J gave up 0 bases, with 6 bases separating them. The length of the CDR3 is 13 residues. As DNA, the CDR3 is TGTGCCAGCAGACGGGGTAGCAATCAGCCCCAGCATTTT. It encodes CASRRGSNQPQHF.

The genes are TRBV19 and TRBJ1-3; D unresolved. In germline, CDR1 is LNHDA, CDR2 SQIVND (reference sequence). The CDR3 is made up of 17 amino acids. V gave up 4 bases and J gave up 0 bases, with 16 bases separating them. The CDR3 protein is CASSTTPLETSGNTIYF. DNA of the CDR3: TGTGCCAGTAGTACAACCCCATTGGAGACCTCTGGAAACACCATATATTTT.

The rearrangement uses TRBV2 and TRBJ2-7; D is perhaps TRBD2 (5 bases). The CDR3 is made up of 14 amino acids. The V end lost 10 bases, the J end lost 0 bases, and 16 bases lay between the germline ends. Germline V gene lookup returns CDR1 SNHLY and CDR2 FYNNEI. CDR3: CATLSGPSSYEQYF. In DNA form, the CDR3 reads TGTGCCACCTTGAGCGGTCCAAGCTCCTACGAGCAGTACTTC.

CDR3 in amino acids: CASSLGAGQMNTEAFF. DNA of the CDR3: TGTGCCAGCAGCTTAGGGGCAGGACAGATGAACACTGAAGCTTTCTTT. The chain carries TRBV11-2 and TRBJ1-1; possibly TRBD1 for D (6 bases). This CDR3 region has 16 residues. Germline CDR1 SGHAT, CDR2 FQNNGV. V was cut by 1 base and J by 0 bases, with 12 bases left in between.

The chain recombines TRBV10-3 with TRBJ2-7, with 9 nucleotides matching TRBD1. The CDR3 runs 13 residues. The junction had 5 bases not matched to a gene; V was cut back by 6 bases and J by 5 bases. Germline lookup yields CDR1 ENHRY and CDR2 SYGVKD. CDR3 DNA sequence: TGTGCCATCAGGACAGGGGGTCTCGACGAGCAGTACTTC. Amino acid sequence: CAIRTGGLDEQYF.

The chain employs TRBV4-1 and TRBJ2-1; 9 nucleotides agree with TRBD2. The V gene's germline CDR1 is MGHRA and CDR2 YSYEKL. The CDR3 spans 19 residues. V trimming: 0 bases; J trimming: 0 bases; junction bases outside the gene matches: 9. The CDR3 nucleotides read TGCGCCAGCAGCCAAGATCTTCCAGCGGGGGGTCGCTCCTACAATGAGCAGTTCTTC. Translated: CASSQDLPAGGRSYNEQFF.

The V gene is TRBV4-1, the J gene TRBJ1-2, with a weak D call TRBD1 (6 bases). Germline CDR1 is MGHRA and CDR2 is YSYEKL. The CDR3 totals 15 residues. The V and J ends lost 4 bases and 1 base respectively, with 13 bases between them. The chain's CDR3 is CASSPQGGGNYGYTF. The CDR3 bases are TGCGCCAGCAGCCCCCAGGGAGGGGGTAACTATGGCTACACCTTC.

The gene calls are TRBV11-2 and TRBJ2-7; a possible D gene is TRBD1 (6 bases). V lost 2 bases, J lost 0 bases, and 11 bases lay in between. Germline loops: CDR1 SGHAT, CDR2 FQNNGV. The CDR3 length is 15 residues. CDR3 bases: TGTGCCAGCAGCTTATTCCCGGACAGCTCCTACGAGCAGTACTTC. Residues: CASSLFPDSSYEQYF.

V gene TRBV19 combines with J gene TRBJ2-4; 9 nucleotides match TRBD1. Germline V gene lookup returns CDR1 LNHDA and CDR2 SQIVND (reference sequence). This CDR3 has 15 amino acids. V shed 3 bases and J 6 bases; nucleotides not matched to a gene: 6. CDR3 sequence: CASSIGDRDRNIQYF. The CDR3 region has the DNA TGTGCCAGTAGTATTGGGGACAGGGACCGAAACATTCAGTACTTC.

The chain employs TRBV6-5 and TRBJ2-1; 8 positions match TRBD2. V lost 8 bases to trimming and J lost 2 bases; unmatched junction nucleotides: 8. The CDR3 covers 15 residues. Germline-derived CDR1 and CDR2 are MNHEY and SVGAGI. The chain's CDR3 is CASGSLAAPYNEQFF. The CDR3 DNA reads TGTGCCAGCGGATCACTAGCGGCCCCCTACAATGAGCAGTTCTTC.

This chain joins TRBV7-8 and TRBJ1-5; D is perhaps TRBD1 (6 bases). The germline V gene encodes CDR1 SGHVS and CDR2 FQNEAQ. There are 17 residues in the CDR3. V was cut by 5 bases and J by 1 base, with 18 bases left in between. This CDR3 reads CASSRTGTPESNQPQHF. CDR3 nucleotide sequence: TGTGCCAGCAGCCGTACCGGGACACCTGAGAGCAATCAGCCCCAGCATTTT.

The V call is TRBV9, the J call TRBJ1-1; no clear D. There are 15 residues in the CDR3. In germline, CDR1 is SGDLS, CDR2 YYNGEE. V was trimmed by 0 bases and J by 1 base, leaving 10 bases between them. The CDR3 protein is CASSVDASRNTEAFF. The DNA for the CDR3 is TGTGCCAGCAGCGTAGATGCTTCTAGGAACACTGAAGCTTTCTTT.

The CDR3 protein is CASSPGTGPYEQYF. CDR3 nucleotide sequence: TGTGCCAGTAGTCCCGGGACTGGCCCCTACGAGCAGTACTTC. The chain has TRBV19 and TRBJ2-7, with D maybe TRBD2 (6 bases). Trimming removed 5 bases at V and 2 bases at J, with 13 bases between. Germline V lookup: CDR1 LNHDA, CDR2 SQIVND (reference sequence). This CDR3 is built from 14 residues.

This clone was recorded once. This chain's CDR3 is CASSSAQGNQPQHF. As DNA, the CDR3 is TGTGCCAGCAGCTCGGCACAGGGGAATCAGCCCCAGCATTTT. This chain uses TRBV5-6 with TRBJ1-5; 7 bases agree with TRBD1. The germline V gene encodes CDR1 SGHDT and CDR2 YYEEEE. Trimming removed 3 bases from V and 4 bases from J; junction bases left unmatched: 4. The CDR3 covers 14 residues.